This T cell receptor (beta chain) was sequenced in a study of blood T cell repertoires in COVID-19. Study background: The study drew acute and convalescent COVID-19 samples from the United States, Italy and Spain.

Unmatched junction bases numbered 8, after V lost 3 bases and J lost 7 bases. Germline CDR1 reads KGHDR; CDR2 reads SFDVKD. CDR3 length: 15 residues. Sequenced by immunoSEQ multiplex PCR; TCRdb stores in-frame clones only, minus some. Found here are 150,000 to 190,000 clones, roughly 81% of them singletons; the top ten hold roughly 8.3%. The source is a woman in her sixties or seventies with COVID-19, enrolled during active disease. V gene TRBV24-1 combines with J gene TRBJ2-1; 7 bases map to TRBD2. Specimen: peripheral blood. The CDR3 sequence is CATSDRTRRDNEQFF. CDR3 bases: TGTGCCACCAGTGATCGGACTAGACGGGATAATGAGCAGTTCTTC.